The 14 T cell receptor beta chains below come from one sample, sequenced in a study of blood T cell repertoires in COVID-19. The method was immunoSEQ multiplex PCR; TCRdb's version includes in-frame clones alone and lacks a portion of them. The table includes around 72,000 clones, roughly four fifths detected once. Sequenced input: peripheral blood. These receptors were taken from a woman aged 60 to 75 with acute or convalescent COVID-19.

V is TRBV3-1 (or the pseudogene TRBV3-2) and J is TRBJ1-1, with D perhaps matching TRBD1 (6 bases). V dropped 6 bases and J dropped 6 bases, with 11 bases sitting between them. This CDR3 is 12 amino acids long. CDR1 LGHDT and CDR2 YNNKEL come from the germline V gene (reference sequence). CDR3 residues: CASRTGTAEAFF. The CDR3 DNA sequence: TGTGCCAGCAGAACAGGGACCGCTGAAGCTTTCTTT.

This clone was counted between two and nine times. This chain joins TRBV5-1 and TRBJ1-5; D is possibly TRBD1 (5 bases). The CDR3 is made up of 14 amino acids. Per germline, CDR1 SGHRS and CDR2 YFSETQ. The V gene lost 0 bases and the J gene lost 4 bases, with 8 bases spanning the gap. CDR3 sequence reads: CASSLEGLNQPQHF. CDR3 DNA sequence: TGCGCCAGCAGCTTGGAGGGGTTAAATCAGCCCCAGCATTTT.

This clone was counted between two and nine times. The chain carries TRBV2 and TRBJ1-6; D may be TRBD1 (6 bases). Germline V gene lookup returns CDR1 SNHLY and CDR2 FYNNEI. The CDR3 contains 16 residues. V was trimmed by 5 bases and J by 8 bases, leaving 19 bases between them. The CDR3 DNA is TGTGCCAGCAGTTCTTTACAGGGTGGAAGCTATTCACCCCTCCACTTT. The encoded protein is CASSSLQGGSYSPLHF. The full variable domain, its missing parts supplied by reference TRBV2 and TRBJ1-6, is EPEVTQTPSHQVTQMGQEVILRCVPISNHLYFYWYRQILGQKVEFLVSFYNNEISEKSEIFDDQFSVERPDGSNFTLKIRSTKLEDSAMYFCASSSLQGGSYSPLHFGNGTRLTVT.

The chain couples TRBV7-9 to TRBJ1-3; 7 bases are shared with TRBD1. Per the germline V gene, CDR1 is SEHNR and CDR2 is FQNEAQ (reference sequence). The CDR3 is 13 amino acids. J was trimmed by 2 bases and V by 8 bases; bases with no gene match: 3. For the CDR3, the DNA is TGTGCCAGCGATACAGGGGCTGGAAACACCATATATTTT. Protein sequence: CASDTGAGNTIYF.

This chain joins TRBV6-5 and TRBJ1-2, with 11 bases identical to TRBD1. Germline V gene lookup returns CDR1 MNHEY and CDR2 SVGAGI. This CDR3 contains 14 residues. V was clipped by 6 bases and J by 8 bases; unmatched bases: 8. For the CDR3, the DNA is TGTGCCAGCAGCGGACAGGGGGCTCTCAGAGGCTACACCTTC. It specifies CASSGQGALRGYTF.

V usage is TRBV7-2 and J usage is TRBJ1-6, with TRBD1 matching over 7 bases. Germline V gene sequence: CDR1 SGHTA, CDR2 FQGNSA. Losses at the gene ends were 9 bases for V and 3 bases for J; bases not matched to a gene: 11. The CDR3 sequence is 16 residues long. CDR3: CASTSGQAFYNSPLHF. DNA of the CDR3: TGTGCCAGTACATCTGGACAGGCTTTCTATAATTCACCCCTCCACTTT.

This sequence joins TRBV29-1 and TRBJ2-6; D possibly corresponds to TRBD2 (6 bases). This CDR3 contains 14 residues. Trimming pared 7 bases from V and 1 base from J, leaving 11 bases between. Germline V lookup: CDR1 SQVTM, CDR2 ANQGSEA. The CDR3 DNA sequence: TGCAGCGCCGCGGAGGGGTCTGGGGCCAACGTCCTGACTTTC. Protein sequence: CSAAEGSGANVLTF.

This clone was found a few times. The rearrangement uses TRBV27 and TRBJ1-5; maybe TRBD1 (6 bases). V was pared by 5 bases and J by 8 bases, with 19 bases between. This CDR3 contains 15 residues. Germline V gene sequence: CDR1 MNHEY, CDR2 SMNVEV (reference sequence). The CDR3 nucleotides are TGTGCCAGCAGTCCCGGACAGCCCATGACTAAGCCCCAGCATTTT. Its protein product is CASSPGQPMTKPQHF.

CDR3: CASSRGGYEQYF. The CDR3 DNA follows: TGTGCCAGCAGTCGGGGAGGCTACGAGCAGTACTTC. The J gene is TRBJ2-7, the V gene TRBV2, with a weak D call TRBD2 (6 bases). Per the germline V gene, CDR1 is SNHLY and CDR2 is FYNNEI. The ends were cut back, 5 bases at V and 3 bases at J, with 8 bases in the middle. This CDR3 comprises 12 residues.

The chain recombines TRBV6-5 with TRBJ1-2; D possibly corresponds to TRBD1 (5 bases). V was pared by 2 bases and J by 8 bases, with 12 bases between. The CDR3 has 13 amino acids. Germline CDR1 and CDR2: MNHEY and SVGAGI. CDR3 nucleotide sequence: TGTGCCAGCAGTTACAGCCCCGGGGGAGGCTACACCTTC. Protein sequence: CASSYSPGGGYTF.

The V and J genes are TRBV30 and TRBJ1-1; TRBD1 agrees at 9 bases. This CDR3 region has 18 residues. After removal of 5 bases from V and 4 bases from J, the junction contained 20 bases not matched to a gene. Germline CDR1 and CDR2: GTSNPN and SVGIG (reference sequence). The CDR3 region is CAWGITLGQGWVSTEAFF. In nucleotides, the CDR3 is TGTGCCTGGGGTATCACTTTGGGACAGGGATGGGTGAGCACTGAAGCTTTCTTT.

The J gene is TRBJ2-7, the V gene TRBV5-1; 7 bases line up with TRBD1. Germline V gene sequence: CDR1 SGHRS, CDR2 YFSETQ. The CDR3 totals 15 residues. V lost 3 bases and J lost 4; bases outside the gene matches: 10. The CDR3, as DNA: TGCGCCAGCAGCTGGGGGACAGCCCGGAGGTACGAGCAGTACTTC. Its translation is CASSWGTARRYEQYF.

The chain is built from TRBV2 and TRBJ1-3; D perhaps matches TRBD1 (5 bases). Per the germline V gene, CDR1 is SNHLY and CDR2 is FYNNEI. CDR3 length: 15 residues. V gave up 1 base and J gave up 0 bases, with 7 bases separating them. CDR3 sequence reads: CASSEGQISGNTIYF. The CDR3 nucleotides are TGTGCCAGCAGTGAAGGACAGATCTCTGGAAACACCATATATTTT.

V is TRBV6-5 and J is TRBJ2-2; possible D gene TRBD2, 7 bases. The CDR3 is 15 amino acids. Per the germline V gene, CDR1 is MNHEY and CDR2 is SVGAGI. Trimming cost V 2 bases and J 4 bases, with 11 bases left between them. Here the CDR3 DNA reads TGTGCCAGCAGTTACGGGGGGGGCAGCACCGGGGAGCTGTTTTTT. This codes for CASSYGGGSTGELFF.